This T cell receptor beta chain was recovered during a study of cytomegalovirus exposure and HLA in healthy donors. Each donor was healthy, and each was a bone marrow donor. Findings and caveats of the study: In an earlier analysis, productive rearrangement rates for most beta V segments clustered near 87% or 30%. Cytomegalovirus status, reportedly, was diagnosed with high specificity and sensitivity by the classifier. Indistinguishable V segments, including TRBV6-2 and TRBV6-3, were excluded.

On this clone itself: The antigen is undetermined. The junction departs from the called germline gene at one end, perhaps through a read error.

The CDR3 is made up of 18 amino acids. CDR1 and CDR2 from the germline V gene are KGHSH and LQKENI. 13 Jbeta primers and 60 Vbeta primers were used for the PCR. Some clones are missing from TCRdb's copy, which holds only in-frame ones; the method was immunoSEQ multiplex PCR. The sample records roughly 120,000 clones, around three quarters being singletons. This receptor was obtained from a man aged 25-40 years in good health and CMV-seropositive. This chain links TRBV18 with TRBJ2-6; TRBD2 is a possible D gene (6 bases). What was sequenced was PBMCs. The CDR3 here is CASSPRDALSSGANGLTF. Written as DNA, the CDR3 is TGTGCCAGCTCACCGCGGGACGCCTTATCCTCTGGGGCCAACGGCCTGACTTTC.